This section outlines one T cell receptor (beta chain) sequence together with its context. The CDR3 covers 12 residues. Trimming took 3 bases from V and 8 from J, leaving 10 bases between them. Germline CDR1 SQVTM, CDR2 ANQGSEA. The sample comes from a study of shared clonotypes between healthy human individuals. Assay: immunoSEQ multiplex PCR; the TCRdb copy retains only in-frame clones and omits some. The data contain around 83,000 clones, roughly two thirds of them singletons. The clonotype was recovered from a man aged 30-40 years in good health. This sequence joins TRBV29-1 and TRBJ1-4; perhaps TRBD1 as D (5 bases). The source material was memory CD8+ T cells sorted from blood. Subset in this sample: CD45RO+ cells pooled with CCR7-negative TemRA cells. For the CDR3, the DNA is TGCAGCGTTGAGGGGGGGGAGGAAAAACTGTTTTTT. This codes for CSVEGGEEKLFF.